Shown below are 21 T cell receptor beta chains from a single sample sequenced in a study of regulatory T cells in long-lasting Graves disease (dated by TCRdb to about 2021). In the paper's terms, the time point label means: persistent/refractory GD, antithyroid drugs over 5 years with positive TRAb. For both TCR sequencing and RNA sequencing, RNA was extracted from PBMCs in TRIzol. Receptor libraries were prepared by multiplex PCR. The instrument given in TCRdb is Illumina HiSeq 4000. To build TCR beta libraries, CDR3 regions were amplified by Arm-PCR using iRepertoire HTBI primers. TCRdb reanalyzed the raw reads on its own, using fastp at Q25 for trimming and MiXCR for clone calling, and kept in-frame beta chains. CDR3 protein duplicates are merged, each entry listing the most common genes and DNA. The sample profile shows 400,000 to 500,000 distinct CDR3 sequences; under 25% of them were found once. The biggest ten clones account for around 15% of the sample.

The sample in question was peripheral blood mononuclear cells (PBMCs), obtained when the disease was refractory, from a patient treated with antithyroid drugs. The receptors come from a female donor with Graves disease.

The chain joins TRBV27 to TRBJ2-7; TRBD1 matches 9 bases. Germline lookup yields CDR1 MNHEY and CDR2 SMNVEV (reference sequence). Trimming at V came to 5 bases and at J to 7 bases, leaving 12 bases not matched to a gene. This CDR3 spans 15 amino acids. The CDR3 sequence: CASSTTGTGTREQYF. CDR3 nucleotides: TGTGCCAGCAGTACGACCGGGACAGGGACCAGGGAGCAGTACTTC.

This clonotype was recorded many times. The rearrangement joins TRBV2 to TRBJ2-6; TRBD1 is a possible D gene (5 bases). Trimming stripped 11 bases from V and 1 base from J, with 24 bases between. The CDR3 extends over 18 amino acids. CDR1 and CDR2 from the germline V gene are SNHLY and FYNNEI. For the CDR3, the DNA is TGTGCCTCAAAACTTCTAGGGCAGGGTATATCTGGGGCCAACGTCCTGACTTTC. Translation: CASKLLGQGISGANVLTF.

The chain uses TRBV7-2 and TRBJ2-1; 7 bases line up with TRBD2. The CDR3 has 15 residues. The junction had 6 bases not matched to a gene; V was cut back by 2 bases and J by 5 bases. Germline-derived CDR1 and CDR2 are SGHTA and FQGNSA. The CDR3 here is CASSLNGRTHNEQFF. CDR3 DNA sequence: TGTGCCAGCAGCTTAAACGGGAGGACGCACAATGAGCAGTTCTTC. Full variable domain (outside the CDR3, taken from reference TRBV7-2 and TRBJ2-1): GAGVSQSPSNKVTEKGKDVELRCDPISGHTALYWYRQSLGQGLEFLIYFQGNSAPDKSGLPSDRFSAERTGGSVSTLTIQRTQQEDSAVYLCASSLNGRTHNEQFFGPGTRLTVL.

Points on this clonotype: A much larger clone differs by one base, so this may be a read error. This sequence joins TRBV19 and TRBJ2-5, with D possibly matching TRBD2 (6 bases). The germline V gene encodes CDR1 LNHDA and CDR2 SQIVND (reference sequence). V was pared by 3 bases and J by 9 bases, with 14 bases between. The CDR3 is 13 amino acids. The CDR3 nucleotides are TGTGCCAGTAGTATCGGGAGTGCGGAGGCCCAGTACTTC. Translating gives CASSIGSAEAQYF.

This clonotype has at least ten counts. The rearrangement links TRBV6-1 to TRBJ2-5; 7 positions agree with TRBD2. CDR1 and CDR2 from the germline V gene are MNHNS and SASEGT. Trimming cost V 6 bases and J 5 bases; bases outside gene matches: 9. This CDR3 is built from 14 residues. CDR3 bases: TGTGCCAGCAGCCCACTAGCGCCCTTGGAGACCCAGTACTTC. This encodes CASSPLAPLETQYF.

This clonotype was observed at least ten times. DNA of the CDR3: TGCAGTGCTAGAGATCCGGGACAGGCAAATCAGCCCCAGCATTTT. This translates into CSARDPGQANQPQHF. The chain recombines TRBV20-1 with TRBJ1-5; TRBD1 matches 8 bases. This CDR3 has 15 amino acids. Per the germline V gene, CDR1 is DFQATT and CDR2 is SNEGSKA (reference sequence). Trimming cost V 0 bases and J 4 bases; bases outside gene matches: 5.

This clonotype was found many times. J is TRBJ2-7 and V is TRBV28; perhaps TRBD2 as D (5 bases). The CDR3 length is 12 residues. V dropped 7 bases and J dropped 3 bases, with 10 bases sitting between them. Germline V gives CDR1 MDHEN, CDR2 SYDVKM. The CDR3 region has the DNA TGTGCCAGCACCGTGGCGGGCTACGAGCAGTACTTC. Its translation: CASTVAGYEQYF.

This sequence joins TRBV27 and TRBJ2-5, with D unresolved. CDR1 MNHEY and CDR2 SMNVEV come from the germline V gene (reference sequence). V lost 8 bases, J lost 5 bases, and 9 bases lay in between. The CDR3 has 11 residues. In DNA form, the CDR3 reads TGTGCCAGCGCCTTAGGGGAGACCCAGTACTTC. Its protein is CASALGETQYF.

The chain carries TRBV28 and TRBJ1-1; D might be TRBD1 (5 bases). Trimming cost V 6 bases and J 1 base, with 12 bases left between them. The germline CDR1 and CDR2 sequences are MDHEN and SYDVKM. This CDR3 has 14 amino acids. The CDR3 bases are TGTGCCAGCAGCCTGGGACTCCCGAACACTGAAGCTTTCTTT. This codes for CASSLGLPNTEAFF. Complete variable domain (other parts from reference TRBV28 and TRBJ1-1): DVKVTQSSRYLVKRTGEKVFLECVQDMDHENMFWYRQDPGLGLRLIYFSYDVKMKEKGDIPEGYSVSREKKERFSLILESASTNQTSMYLCASSLGLPNTEAFFGQGTRLTVV.

This chain joins TRBV7-6 and TRBJ2-7, with TRBD2 identical over 7 bases. The CDR3 runs to 13 residues. The germline V gene encodes CDR1 SGHVS and CDR2 FNYEAQ. Losses at the gene ends were 5 bases for V and 6 bases for J; bases not matched to a gene: 7. CDR3 DNA sequence: TGTGCCAGCAGCCCGGGCTCGGGGGGCGAGCAGTACTTC. Protein product: CASSPGSGGEQYF.

With regard to this clonotype: This clone may be a read error of a much larger clone one base away. The rearrangement links TRBV10-3 to TRBJ2-7, with D tentatively TRBD1 or TRBD2 (5 bases each). Germline V gene data show CDR1 as ENHRY and CDR2 as SYGVKD. The CDR3 is 16 residues long. V dropped 4 bases and J dropped 5 bases, with 21 bases sitting between them. In nucleotides, the CDR3 is TGTGCCATCAGTGGAGCGGATCGGGGACCATGGGACGAGCAGTACTTC. Its translation is CAISGADRGPWDEQYF.

The J gene is TRBJ1-5, the V gene TRBV27; weak D call: TRBD1 (6 bases). V was trimmed by 6 bases and J by 4 bases, leaving 19 bases between them. The CDR3 has 16 amino acids. Germline CDR1 MNHEY, CDR2 SMNVEV (reference sequence). The CDR3 protein is CASSRTPRQDNQPQHF. Written as DNA, the CDR3 is TGTGCCAGCAGCCGCACTCCGAGACAGGATAATCAGCCCCAGCATTTT.

This clonotype was counted at least ten times. The chain employs TRBV28 and TRBJ1-5, with a tentative D call TRBD1 (5 bases). V lost 2 bases and J 2 bases, leaving 13 bases between the germline ends. Germline-derived CDR1 and CDR2 are MDHEN and SYDVKM. The CDR3 sequence is 16 residues long. This chain's CDR3 is CASSLMGLGGNQPQHF. The CDR3 DNA follows: TGTGCCAGCAGTTTAATGGGGTTGGGGGGCAATCAGCCCCAGCATTTT.

This clonotype was counted ten times or more. This chain links TRBV12-5 with TRBJ1-5; 11 positions agree with TRBD1. Germline CDR1 is LGHNT and CDR2 is FRNRAP. The length of the CDR3 is 14 residues. V dropped 7 bases and J dropped 6; count of bases not matched to a gene: 5. The CDR3 protein is CASASGTGGQPQHF. DNA of the CDR3: TGTGCTAGTGCCTCCGGGACAGGGGGTCAGCCCCAGCATTTT.

This clonotype was observed at least ten times. The chain uses TRBV3-1 and TRBJ1-4, with 7 bases identical to TRBD1. Looked up from germline, CDR1 is LGHDT and CDR2 is YNNKEL (reference sequence). The trim removed 3 bases at V and 8 bases at J, leaving 6 bases unmatched. The CDR3 is 14 residues long. CDR3 sequence: CASSQRQGGEKLFF. CDR3 in DNA: TGTGCCAGCAGCCAGAGACAGGGAGGGGAAAAACTGTTTTTT.

This clonotype was found many times. The V gene is TRBV27, the J gene TRBJ2-7; no clear D gene. The V and J ends lost 11 bases and 1 base respectively, with 21 bases between them. The CDR3 has 15 residues. CDR1 and CDR2 (germline): MNHEY, SMNVEV (reference sequence). This chain's CDR3 is CALRHGGNRSYEQYF. The CDR3 DNA is TGTGCCTTACGTCATGGCGGCAACCGTTCCTACGAGCAGTACTTC.

The chain carries TRBV3-1 and TRBJ1-4; 9 bases map to TRBD1. In germline, CDR1 is LGHDT, CDR2 YNNKEL (reference sequence). CDR3 length equals 15 residues. The V and J ends lost 3 bases and 5 bases, in that order; junction bases with no gene match: 4. CDR3: CASSQPGQGNEKLFF. CDR3 DNA sequence: TGTGCCAGCAGCCAGCCGGGACAGGGAAATGAAAAACTGTTTTTT.

The sample holds many counts of this clonotype. The chain joins TRBV2 to TRBJ2-2; tentative D call: TRBD1 (5 bases). There are 15 residues in the CDR3. V was shortened by 4 bases and J by 4 bases, with 13 bases between the two germline ends. Germline CDR1 is SNHLY and CDR2 is FYNNEI. The DNA for the CDR3 is TGTGCCAGCAGTGTGCAGGGTTTACGCACCGGGGAGCTGTTTTTT. Protein: CASSVQGLRTGELFF.

This clonotype was counted a few times. V gene TRBV6-1 combines with J gene TRBJ1-4; D is ambiguous. V shed 2 bases and J shed 0 bases, with 7 bases lying between them. The germline V gene has CDR1 MNHNS and CDR2 SASEGT. This CDR3 has 15 residues. As DNA, the CDR3 is TGTGCCAGCAGTGAAATGGCAGCAACTAATGAAAAACTGTTTTTT. Its protein product is CASSEMAATNEKLFF.

This clonotype was seen ten or more times. At one end the junction does not follow the germline gene, possibly because of a read error. The chain combines TRBV3-1 with TRBJ2-7; perhaps TRBD2 as D (5 bases). The germline gives CDR1 LGHDT, CDR2 YNNKEL (reference sequence). The CDR3 contains 11 residues. The chain's CDR3 is CASSQDGRLSF. The CDR3 DNA sequence: TGTGCCAGCAGCCAAGATGGGAGATTGAGCTTC.

This clonotype was seen a handful of times. At one end, the junction sequence differs from germline, possibly due to a read error. The CDR3 sequence is CASRQTSGVVF. CDR3 coding DNA: TGTGCCAGCAGACAAACTAGCGGGGTGGTCTTC. J is TRBJ2-1 and V is TRBV12-3 or TRBV12-4, with 10 bases fitting TRBD2. The CDR3 is 11 amino acids.